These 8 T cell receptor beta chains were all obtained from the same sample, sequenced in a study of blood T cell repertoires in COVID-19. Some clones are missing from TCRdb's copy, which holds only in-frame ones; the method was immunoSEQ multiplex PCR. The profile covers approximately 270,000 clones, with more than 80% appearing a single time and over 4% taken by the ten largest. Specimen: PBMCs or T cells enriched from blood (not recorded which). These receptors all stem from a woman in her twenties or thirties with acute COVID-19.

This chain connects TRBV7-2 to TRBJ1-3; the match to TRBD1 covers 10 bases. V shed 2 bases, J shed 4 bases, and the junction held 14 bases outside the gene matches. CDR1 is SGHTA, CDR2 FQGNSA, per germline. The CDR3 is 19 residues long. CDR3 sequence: CASSLYPQTGGALGNTIYF. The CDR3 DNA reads TGTGCCAGCAGCTTATATCCCCAGACAGGGGGCGCGTTAGGAAACACCATATATTTT.

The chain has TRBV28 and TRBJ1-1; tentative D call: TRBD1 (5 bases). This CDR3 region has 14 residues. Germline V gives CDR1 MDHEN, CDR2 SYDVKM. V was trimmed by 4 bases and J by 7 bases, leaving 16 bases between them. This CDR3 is CASSSGGTLGEAFF. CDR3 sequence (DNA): TGTGCCAGCAGTTCGGGGGGGACGTTGGGTGAAGCTTTCTTT.

DNA of the CDR3: TGTGCCAGCAGCCAAGACGTCCCGGGACAGGGGTTTTCCCTCCACTTT. Protein: CASSQDVPGQGFSLHF. This chain joins TRBV4-2 and TRBJ1-6; 10 bases align to TRBD1. The length of the CDR3 is 16 residues. Germline V lookup: CDR1 LGHNA, CDR2 YNFKEQ. V lost 0 bases to trimming and J lost 14 bases; unmatched junction nucleotides: 10.

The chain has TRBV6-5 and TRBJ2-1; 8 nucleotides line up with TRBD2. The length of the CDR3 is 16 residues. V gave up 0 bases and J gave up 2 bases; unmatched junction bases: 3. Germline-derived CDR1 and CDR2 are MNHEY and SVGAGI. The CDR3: CASSYSAGGAYNEQFF. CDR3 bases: TGTGCCAGCAGTTACTCTGCGGGGGGCGCCTACAATGAGCAGTTCTTC.

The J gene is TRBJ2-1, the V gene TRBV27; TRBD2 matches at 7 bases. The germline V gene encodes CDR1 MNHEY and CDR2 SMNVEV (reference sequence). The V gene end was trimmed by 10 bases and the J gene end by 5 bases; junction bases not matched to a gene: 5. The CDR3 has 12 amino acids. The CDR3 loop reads CATSGTDNEQFF. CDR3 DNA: TGTGCCACAAGCGGGACTGACAATGAGCAGTTCTTC.

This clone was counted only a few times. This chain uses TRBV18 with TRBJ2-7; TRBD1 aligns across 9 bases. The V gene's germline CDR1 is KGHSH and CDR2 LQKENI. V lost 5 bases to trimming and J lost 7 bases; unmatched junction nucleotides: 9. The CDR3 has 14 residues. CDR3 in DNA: TGTGCCAGCTCATCGGGACAGGGACCCTGGGAGCAGTACTTC. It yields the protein CASSSGQGPWEQYF.

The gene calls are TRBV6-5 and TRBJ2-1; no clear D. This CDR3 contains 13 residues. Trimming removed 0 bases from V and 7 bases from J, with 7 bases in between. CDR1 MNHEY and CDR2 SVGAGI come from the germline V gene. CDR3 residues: CASSYSSRNEQFF. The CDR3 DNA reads TGTGCCAGCAGTTACTCGTCCCGGAATGAGCAGTTCTTC.

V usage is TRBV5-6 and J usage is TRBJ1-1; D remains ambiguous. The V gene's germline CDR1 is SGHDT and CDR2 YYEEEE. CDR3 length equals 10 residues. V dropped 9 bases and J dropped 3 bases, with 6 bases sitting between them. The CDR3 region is CATPDTEAFF. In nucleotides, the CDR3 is TGTGCCACCCCCGACACTGAAGCTTTCTTT.